Listed here are 9 T cell receptor beta chains from one sample, sequenced in a study of blood T cell repertoires in COVID-19. The data were produced by immunoSEQ multiplex PCR, yet TCRdb's version contains in-frame clones alone and is incomplete. The data hold under 350,000 clones, with roughly 85% observed a single time. The sequencing sample was made of PBMCs or T cells enriched from blood (not recorded which). Every receptor here comes from a woman in her forties with acute COVID-19.

V gene TRBV18 combines with J gene TRBJ1-2, with TRBD1 as a possible D gene (6 bases). Per the germline V gene, CDR1 is KGHSH and CDR2 is LQKENI. The CDR3 length is 13 residues. V was pared by 7 bases and J by 8 bases, with 17 bases between. As DNA, the CDR3 is TGTGCCAGCTGCGCACAGGGTTCGTGGGGCTACACCTTC. Its protein product is CASCAQGSWGYTF. Looking up the rest from reference TRBV18 and TRBJ1-2 gives the full variable domain: NAGVMQNPRHLVRRRGQEARLRCSPMKGHSHVYWYRQLPEEGLKFMVYLQKENIIDESGMPKERFSAEFPKEGPSILRIQQVVRGDSAAYFCASCAQGSWGYTFGSGTRLTVV.

CDR3 DNA: TGTGCCAGCAGTAACGGACTAGCGGGGGGGCCTTACACAGATACGCAGTATTTT. It translates to CASSNGLAGGPYTDTQYF. The chain joins TRBV6-2 or TRBV6-3 to TRBJ2-3, with 15 bases that match TRBD2. The germline V gene has CDR1 MNHEY and CDR2 SVGEGT. With 5 bases clipped from V and 2 bases from J, the junction kept 8 bases outside the gene matches. This CDR3 region has 18 residues.

As for this clone: The junction differs from germline at one of its ends, possibly a read error. The chain combines TRBV7-7 with TRBJ2-1; maybe TRBD2 (5 bases). The CDR3 runs to 13 residues. Germline V gene lookup returns CDR1 SSHAT and CDR2 FNYEAQ (reference sequence). CDR3 residues: CASSFVREGEQFF. As DNA, the CDR3 is TGTGCTAGCAGCTTCGTGAGGGAAGGGGAGCAGTTCTTC.

The chain carries TRBV19 and TRBJ2-3; tentatively, D is TRBD2 (6 bases). The CDR3 totals 20 residues. Trimming took 6 bases from V and 2 from J, leaving 30 bases between them. The V gene's germline CDR1 is LNHDA and CDR2 SQIVND (reference sequence). The CDR3, as DNA: TGTGCCAGTAGCTCTAGAGGACCGGGCGGGATAGGAGCGGACACAGATACGCAGTATTTT. Protein: CASSSRGPGGIGADTDTQYF.

This chain links TRBV9 with TRBJ2-3; TRBD1 is a possible D gene (5 bases). The V end lost 0 bases, the J end lost 4 bases, and 18 bases lay between the germline ends. CDR1 and CDR2 from the germline V gene are SGDLS and YYNGEE. The CDR3 runs 17 residues. CDR3 sequence reads: CASSVGRGGVGSDTQYF. CDR3 DNA sequence: TGTGCCAGCAGCGTAGGAAGGGGTGGGGTGGGGTCAGATACGCAGTATTTT.

The J gene is TRBJ1-5, the V gene TRBV5-6, with a weak D call TRBD1 (6 bases). Germline CDR1 reads SGHDT; CDR2 reads YYEEEE. The CDR3 has 16 amino acids. The V gene lost 4 bases and the J gene lost 5 bases, with 19 bases spanning the gap. CDR3 protein: CASSRRGKALDQPQHF. CDR3 coding DNA: TGTGCCAGCAGCCGAAGGGGGAAGGCTCTTGATCAGCCCCAGCATTTT.

The V call is TRBV2, the J call TRBJ2-5; maybe TRBD2 (6 bases). Trimming pared 7 bases from V and 4 bases from J, leaving 13 bases between. The CDR3 runs to 13 residues. In germline, CDR1 is SNHLY, CDR2 FYNNEI. CDR3 loop: CASTPLGGETQYF. The CDR3 nucleotides read TGTGCCAGCACCCCACTGGGGGGAGAGACCCAGTACTTC. Variable domain in full (rest from reference TRBV2 and TRBJ2-5): EPEVTQTPSHQVTQMGQEVILRCVPISNHLYFYWYRQILGQKVEFLVSFYNNEISEKSEIFDDQFSVERPDGSNFTLKIRSTKLEDSAMYFCASTPLGGETQYFGPGTRLLVL.

The V call is TRBV28, the J call TRBJ2-2; D unresolved. Trimming shortened V by 10 bases and J by 0 bases, and 6 bases separated the two germline ends. Germline V CDR1 and CDR2: MDHEN, SYDVKM. The CDR3 length is 12 residues. CDR3 in DNA: TGTGCCACATTTTCGAACACCGGGGAGCTGTTTTTT. Its translation: CATFSNTGELFF.

V usage is TRBV14 and J usage is TRBJ2-7, with 9 positions matching TRBD2. CDR3 length: 14 amino acids. V trimming: 3 bases; J trimming: 7 bases; junction bases outside the gene matches: 7. Per germline, CDR1 SGHDN and CDR2 FVKESK. DNA for the CDR3: TGTGCCAGCAGCCACGAGGGCGGGAGGGGAGAGCAGTACTTC. Amino acids: CASSHEGGRGEQYF.